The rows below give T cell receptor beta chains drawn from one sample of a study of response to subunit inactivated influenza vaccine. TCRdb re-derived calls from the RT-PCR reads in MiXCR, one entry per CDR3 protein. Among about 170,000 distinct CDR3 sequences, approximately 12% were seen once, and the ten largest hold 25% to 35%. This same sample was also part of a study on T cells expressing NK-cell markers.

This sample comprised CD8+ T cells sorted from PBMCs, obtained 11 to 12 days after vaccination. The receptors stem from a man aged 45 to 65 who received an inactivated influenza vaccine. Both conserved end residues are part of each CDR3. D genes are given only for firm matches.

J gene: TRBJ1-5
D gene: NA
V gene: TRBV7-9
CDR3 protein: CASSPDTYSNQPQHF

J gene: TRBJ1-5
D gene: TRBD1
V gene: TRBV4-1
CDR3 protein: CASSQEAGGNQPQHF

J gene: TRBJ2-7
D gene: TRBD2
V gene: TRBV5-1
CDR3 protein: CASSLGLASYEQYF

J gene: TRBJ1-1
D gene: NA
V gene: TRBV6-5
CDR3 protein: CASSLISLGDTEAFF

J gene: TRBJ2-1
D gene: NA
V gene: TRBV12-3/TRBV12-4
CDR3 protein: CASRGLHEQFF

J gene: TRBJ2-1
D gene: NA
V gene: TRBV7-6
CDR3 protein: CASSLVVEGGGEQFF

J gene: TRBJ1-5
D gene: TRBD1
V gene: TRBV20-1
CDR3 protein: CSAVQGVRQPQHF

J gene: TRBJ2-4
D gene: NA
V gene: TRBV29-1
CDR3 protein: CSVLNRAPRGDIQYF

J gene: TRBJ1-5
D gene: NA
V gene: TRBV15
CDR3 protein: CATSREAGYSNQPQHF

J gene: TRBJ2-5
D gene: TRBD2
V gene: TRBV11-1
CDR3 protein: CASSSGLAGVLQETQYF

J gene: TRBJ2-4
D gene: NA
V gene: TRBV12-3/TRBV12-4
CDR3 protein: CASSPAVWGGAAKNIQYF

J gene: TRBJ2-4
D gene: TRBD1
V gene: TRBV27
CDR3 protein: CASSQFEDRFIQYF

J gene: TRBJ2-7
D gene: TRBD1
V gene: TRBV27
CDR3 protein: CASAPVQGHYEQYF

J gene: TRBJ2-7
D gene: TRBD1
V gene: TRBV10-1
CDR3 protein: CASLRDRGRGTYEQYF

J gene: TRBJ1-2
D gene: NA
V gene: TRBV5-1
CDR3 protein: CASSLWTGTIYGYTF

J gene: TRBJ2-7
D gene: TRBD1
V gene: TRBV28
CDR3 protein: CANQPGQGAGEQYF

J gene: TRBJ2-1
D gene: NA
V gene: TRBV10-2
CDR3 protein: CASSELSSYNEQFF

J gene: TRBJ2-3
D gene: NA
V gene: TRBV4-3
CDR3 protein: CASRPSSDFESLTDTQYF

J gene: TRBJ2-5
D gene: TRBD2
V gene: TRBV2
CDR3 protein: CASRGVLAGKETQYF

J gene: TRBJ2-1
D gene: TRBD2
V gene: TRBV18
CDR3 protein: CASSGLAGANYNEQFF

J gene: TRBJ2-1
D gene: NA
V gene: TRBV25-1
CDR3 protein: CASSDWESYNEQFF

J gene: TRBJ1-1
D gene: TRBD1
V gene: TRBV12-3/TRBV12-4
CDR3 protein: CASSFGTANTEAFF

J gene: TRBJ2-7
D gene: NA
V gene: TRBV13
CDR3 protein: CASSLGQESYEQYF

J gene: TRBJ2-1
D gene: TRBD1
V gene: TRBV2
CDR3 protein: CASRRQGYNEQFF

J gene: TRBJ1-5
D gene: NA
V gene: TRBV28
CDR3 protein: CASRKWNQPQHF

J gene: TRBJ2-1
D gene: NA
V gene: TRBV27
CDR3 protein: CASSLGRGGTEQFF

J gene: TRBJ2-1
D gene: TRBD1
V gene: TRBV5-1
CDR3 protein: CASSLVGQPTGEQFF

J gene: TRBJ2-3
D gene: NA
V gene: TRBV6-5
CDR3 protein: CASSYYSSTDTQYF

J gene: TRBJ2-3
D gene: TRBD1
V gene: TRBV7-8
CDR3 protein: CASSADRVPDTQYF

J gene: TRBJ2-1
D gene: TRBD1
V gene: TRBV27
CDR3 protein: CASSLLGQGGGEQFF

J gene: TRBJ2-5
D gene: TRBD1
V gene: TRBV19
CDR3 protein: CASSIGTGGETQYF

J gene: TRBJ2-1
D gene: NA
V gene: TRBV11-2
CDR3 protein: CASSLFGVGNEQFF

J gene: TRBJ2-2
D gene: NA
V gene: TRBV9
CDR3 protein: CASSGNRENTGELFF

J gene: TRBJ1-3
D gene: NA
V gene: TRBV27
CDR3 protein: CASSSWESDTIYF

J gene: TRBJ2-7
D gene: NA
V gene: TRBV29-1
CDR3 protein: CSVEAPERSSYEQYF

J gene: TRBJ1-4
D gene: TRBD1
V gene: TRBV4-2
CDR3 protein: CASIQDLDRGLEKLFF

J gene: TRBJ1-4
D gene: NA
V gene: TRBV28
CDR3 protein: CASSRFGEEANEKLFF